These T cell receptor beta chains were read from a single sample in a study of T cell responses to AZD1222 COVID-19 vaccine. The repertoire was sequenced with immunoSEQ multiplex PCR; TCRdb's copy has only in-frame clones and lacks some. The sample consists of 130,000 or so clones, about 90% of them appearing once. Sequencing used peripheral blood, obtained 28 days after the second AZD1222 dose. Receptors originate from an adult who received the AZD1222 COVID-19 vaccine. Each CDR3 is given with its conserved first and last residue. The D gene is left open where the match is weak. Only some rows state a clone size, as once, few, many or a class for expanded clones.

size,J,V,D,CDR3,DNA
NA,TRBJ1-4,TRBV19,NA,CASSIRSTNEKLFF,TGTGCCAGTAGTATCCGTTCAACTAATGAAAAACTGTTTTTT
NA,TRBJ1-2,TRBV9,TRBD1,CASSVGSGGQGESGYTF,TGTGCCAGCAGCGTAGGATCTGGGGGACAGGGGGAAAGTGGCTACACCTTC
NA,TRBJ2-1,TRBV11-2,NA,CASSLLGVRQEQFF,TGTGCCAGCAGCTTACTCGGCGTCCGACAAGAGCAGTTCTTC
NA,TRBJ2-7,TRBV27,NA,CASSLIKGSWDEQYF,TGTGCCAGCAGTTTAATTAAGGGTTCTTGGGACGAGCAGTACTTC
many,TRBJ1-2,TRBV7-2,NA,CASSQAVGNGYTF,TGTGCCAGCAGCCAAGCTGTGGGGAATGGCTACACCTTC
NA,TRBJ2-1,TRBV5-1,TRBD2,CASSDTSGPPHEQFF,TGCGCCAGCAGCGATACTAGCGGGCCCCCCCATGAGCAGTTCTTC
NA,TRBJ1-2,TRBV4-1,NA,CASSQVKGERFYGYTF,TGCGCCAGCAGCCAAGTTAAGGGAGAAAGGTTCTATGGCTACACCTTC
NA,TRBJ1-2,TRBV6-5,NA,CASTLGVNYGYTF,TGTGCCAGCACTCTCGGGGTGAACTATGGCTACACCTTC
NA,TRBJ2-7,TRBV23-1,NA,CASSQSGGAYEQYF,TGCGCCAGCAGTCAATCGGGCGGGGCCTACGAGCAGTACTTC
NA,TRBJ2-7,TRBV6-2/TRBV6-3,NA,CASSYAHDRGGYEQYF,TGTGCCAGCAGTTATGCGCACGACCGAGGGGGTTACGAGCAGTACTTC
NA,TRBJ1-1,TRBV12-3/TRBV12-4,NA,CASGRGEAFF,TGTGCCAGCGGCAGGGGCGAAGCTTTCTTT
NA,TRBJ1-5,TRBV6-2/TRBV6-3,NA,CASTPRGRNQPQHF,TGTGCCAGCACCCCTCGGGGTCGCAATCAGCCCCAGCATTTT
NA,TRBJ1-6,TRBV27,NA,CASSTESYNSPLHF,TGTGCCAGCAGTACCGAAAGCTATAATTCACCCCTCCACTTT
once,TRBJ1-2,TRBV11-1,TRBD1,CASSITGTGNYGYTF,TGTGCCAGCAGCATCACCGGGACAGGGAACTATGGCTACACCTTC
NA,TRBJ1-4,TRBV2,NA,CASRVHRANEKLFF,TGTGCCAGCAGGGTCCACAGGGCTAATGAAAAACTGTTTTTT
NA,TRBJ2-2,TRBV4-2,NA,CASSQRSPGELFF,TGTGCCAGCAGCCAAAGGTCCCCCGGGGAGCTGTTTTTT
NA,TRBJ1-1,TRBV7-3,NA,CASSQTVNTEAFF,TGTGCCAGCAGCCAGACGGTAAACACTGAAGCTTTCTTT
NA,TRBJ2-1,TRBV12-3/TRBV12-4,TRBD1,CASSPDRAQFF,TGTGCCAGCAGTCCCGACAGGGCTCAGTTCTTC
NA,TRBJ2-1,TRBV11-2,NA,CASSSGLFVGVGEQFF,TGTGCCAGCAGCTCCGGACTTTTTGTTGGGGTGGGTGAGCAGTTCTTC
NA,TRBJ2-7,TRBV7-2,NA,CASSLVGPVAYEQYF,TGTGCCAGCAGCTTGGTAGGTCCAGTCGCCTACGAGCAGTACTTC
NA,TRBJ1-6,TRBV7-9,NA,CASSLGRKSPLHF,TGTGCCAGCAGCTTAGGGAGGAAGTCACCCCTCCACTTT
few,TRBJ1-2,TRBV7-2,NA,CASSLNTGGVSGYTF,TGTGCCAGCAGCTTAAATACCGGGGGCGTAAGTGGCTACACCTTC
once,TRBJ1-4,TRBV7-2,NA,CASSLGQEGGKLFF,TGTGCCAGCAGCTTAGGGCAGGAGGGGGGAAAACTGTTTTTT
NA,TRBJ1-2,TRBV5-1,TRBD1,CASSEEDRGLNGYTF,TGCGCCAGCAGCGAGGAGGACAGGGGGCTTAATGGCTACACCTTC
NA,TRBJ2-1,TRBV5-4,NA,CASSSGQPLGSEQFF,TGTGCCAGCAGCTCCGGACAGCCTCTGGGGAGTGAGCAGTTCTTC
NA,TRBJ2-3,TRBV9,NA,CASEQSPNTDTQYF,TGTGCCAGCGAGCAGAGCCCAAACACAGATACGCAGTATTTT
NA,TRBJ2-3,TRBV20-1,NA,CSPRGGDTQYF,TGCAGCCCTCGAGGGGGAGATACGCAGTATTTT
NA,TRBJ1-5,TRBV15,NA,CATSRGGGKNQPQHF,TGTGCCACCAGCAGAGGCGGAGGGAAGAATCAGCCCCAGCATTTT
NA,TRBJ2-1,TRBV5-6,NA,CASASSPDGGGSSYNEQFF,TGTGCCAGCGCCAGCAGCCCGGACGGTGGGGGGTCCTCCTACAATGAGCAGTTCTTC
NA,TRBJ1-1,TRBV28,NA,CASFVRITEAFF,TGTGCCAGTTTTGTCAGGATCACTGAAGCTTTCTTT
NA,TRBJ2-2,TRBV9,NA,CASSVSPQASTGELFF,TGTGCCAGCAGCGTCTCACCACAGGCGTCCACCGGGGAGCTGTTTTTT
NA,TRBJ1-5,TRBV6-5,NA,CASRLTLGINQPQHF,TGTGCCAGCAGGCTAACCCTAGGGATCAATCAGCCCCAGCATTTT